This T cell receptor (beta chain) was captured by sequencing in a study of CD8 T cells in Susac syndrome. RNA totalling about 0.45 to 1 ug underwent reverse transcription with random hexamers. Multiplex immunoSEQ PCR targeted 54 Vbeta and 13 Jbeta TCR beta segments. MiXCR, run by TCRdb on the immunoSEQ multiplex PCR reads, gives a single entry per CDR3 protein. This sample has some 180,000 distinct CDR3 sequences, with 80% to 95% found just once. With 3 bases removed from V and 3 bases from J, the gap between germline ends came to 12 bases. The CDR3 contains 14 residues. Germline V gene sequence: CDR1 MGHDK, CDR2 SYGVNS. Study-wide results and limits: Individuals included in the TCR sequencing and HLA analysis were acknowledged by the study to be relatively few in number.

Purification of the CD8+ and CD4+ T cells relied on negative isolation, and TEMRA cells underwent FACS enrichment. A note on this clonotype: The antigen is unknown.

The sequence was collected from a human donor in good health. V is TRBV25-1 and J is TRBJ2-7; D may be TRBD1 (5 bases). Source material: CD4+ T cells from PBMCs. DNA for the CDR3: TGTGCCAGCAGTGACAGGGCACCTCTCTACGAGCAGTACTTC. Protein product: CASSDRAPLYEQYF.